This T cell receptor (beta chain) was sequenced in a study of CD8 T cells in ankylosing spondylitis. Notes on the study in general: Matched ankylosing spondylitis synovial fluid reportedly showed significant enrichment of disease-linked clones. What seemed typical of ankylosing spondylitis blood was a TCR beta motif built from roughly 8 highly homologous variants.

Per the germline V gene, CDR1 is SEHNR and CDR2 is FQNEAQ (reference sequence). The CDR3 extends over 12 amino acids. V gave up 5 bases and J gave up 5 bases, with 10 bases separating them. TCRdb reprocessed the 5' RACE reads with MiXCR, giving one entry per CDR3 protein. The sample has some 130,000 distinct CDR3 sequences, about 15% seen once. This clonotype has more than one count but fewer than ten. Its antigen is currently unknown. This chain uses TRBV7-9 with TRBJ2-7, with a tentative D call TRBD1 (5 bases). This sequence originates from a male donor with ankylosing spondylitis. The sample comprised blood, either unsorted or a sorted T cell fraction (not recorded which). The chain's CDR3 is CASSEQTDEQYF. CDR3 DNA: TGTGCCAGCAGCGAACAGACAGACGAGCAGTACTTC. The full variable domain, completed using reference TRBV7-9 and TRBJ2-7, is DTGVSQNPRHKITKRGQNVTFRCDPISEHNRLYWYRQTLGQGPEFLTYFQNEAQLEKSRLLSDRFSAERPKGSFSTLEIQRTEQGDSAMYLCASSEQTDEQYFGPGTRLTVT.